This entry lists 16 T cell receptor beta chains sequenced from one sample in a study of long-term antiretroviral therapy in people with HIV. At survey level, the immunoSEQ assay was run in its v3.0 version. Libraries were prepared by immunoSEQ multiplex PCR; TCRdb keeps only in-frame clonotypes and omits some of them. In the table there are approximately 29,000 clones, roughly 90% of which are singletons. This specimen consisted of unsorted PBMCs, obtained around 5 years after starting antiretroviral therapy. These receptors all come from a woman aged 40 to 50 with HIV.

V and J are TRBV5-4 and TRBJ1-2, with a tentative D call TRBD1 (5 bases). The V gene lost 4 bases and the J gene lost 1 base, with 8 bases spanning the gap. CDR3 length equals 13 residues. Per the germline V gene, CDR1 is SGHNT and CDR2 is YYREEE (reference sequence). CDR3 residues: CASSRGHNYGYTF. The DNA of the CDR3 is TGTGCCAGCAGCCGGGGCCATAACTATGGCTACACCTTC.

This chain uses TRBV15 with TRBJ2-3; D is unclear. Germline V gene sequence: CDR1 LNHNV, CDR2 YYDKDF (reference sequence). Trimming removed 5 bases at V and 4 bases at J, with 7 bases between. The CDR3 runs 12 residues. CDR3: CATSLTPDTQYF. CDR3 DNA: TGTGCCACCAGCCTTACCCCAGATACGCAGTATTTT.

The V and J genes are TRBV9 and TRBJ2-1, with a tentative D call TRBD2 (6 bases). The germline V gene has CDR1 SGDLS and CDR2 YYNGEE. The germline V and J ends were trimmed by 3 bases and 7 bases, with 17 bases remaining between them. The CDR3 spans 15 residues. In nucleotides, the CDR3 is TGTGCCAGCAGCGGATCCGGGACTCCGGCGAATGAGCAGTTCTTC. Translation gives CASSGSGTPANEQFF.

In DNA, the CDR3 is TGTGCCAGCAGAACGGGACAGGGCAAGAACACTGAAGCTTTCTTT. The encoded protein is CASRTGQGKNTEAFF. This chain uses TRBV6-6 with TRBJ1-1, with 9 bases aligning to TRBD1. CDR1 and CDR2 (germline): MNHNY, SVGAGI (reference sequence). V was pared by 6 bases and J by 1 base, with 6 bases of the junction left unmatched. The CDR3 loop spans 15 amino acids.

J is TRBJ2-7 and V is TRBV5-4; D gene ambiguous. The germline V and J ends were trimmed by 0 bases and 2 bases, with 6 bases remaining between them. This CDR3 comprises 13 residues. The germline V gene has CDR1 SGHNT and CDR2 YYREEE (reference sequence). The CDR3 is CASSLDSAYEQYF. In DNA form, the CDR3 reads TGTGCCAGCAGCTTGGACAGCGCCTACGAGCAGTACTTC.

The CDR3 is CASSLSSVWTEAFF. The CDR3 DNA reads TGTGCCAGCAGCTTGTCTTCAGTGTGGACTGAAGCTTTCTTT. The V and J genes are TRBV5-6 and TRBJ1-1; no clear D. Looked up from germline, CDR1 is SGHDT and CDR2 is YYEEEE. V was trimmed by 1 base and J by 5 bases, leaving 12 bases between them. CDR3 length: 14 amino acids.

This clone was detected a few times. The V call is TRBV27, the J call TRBJ1-1, with TRBD1 matching 7 bases. Germline CDR1 MNHEY, CDR2 SMNVEV (reference sequence). This CDR3 is 15 amino acids long. V trimming: 6 bases; J trimming: 7 bases; junction bases outside the gene matches: 14. The CDR3 nucleotides are TGTGCCAGCAGCTTGATCACAGGGGACCAAGGTGAAGCTTTCTTT. It yields the protein CASSLITGDQGEAFF.

The gene calls are TRBV2 and TRBJ2-2; weak D call: TRBD2 (6 bases). V was pared by 7 bases and J by 0 bases, with 12 bases between. The CDR3 is 15 amino acids. CDR1 is SNHLY, CDR2 FYNNEI, per germline. This chain's CDR3 is CASIPTSPNTGELFF. The CDR3 region has the DNA TGTGCCAGCATCCCGACTAGTCCGAACACCGGGGAGCTGTTTTTT.

CDR3 amino acids: CASSGLAGTPHEQYF. The CDR3 nucleotides are TGTGCCAGCAGCGGACTAGCGGGAACCCCCCACGAGCAGTACTTC. V is TRBV5-5 and J is TRBJ2-7; 12 bases agree with TRBD2. Germline values: CDR1 SGHKS, CDR2 YYEKEE (reference sequence). Unmatched junction bases numbered 7, after V lost 4 bases and J lost 5 bases. The CDR3 is 15 amino acids.

The gene calls are TRBV9 and TRBJ2-5; D is possibly TRBD1 (6 bases). Germline assignment: CDR1 SGDLS and CDR2 YYNGEE. V was clipped by 3 bases and J by 1 base, with 10 bases between them. CDR3 size: 14 residues. CDR3 loop: CASSDGQFQETQYF. The CDR3 DNA sequence: TGTGCCAGCAGCGACGGACAGTTCCAAGAGACCCAGTACTTC.

The rearrangement joins TRBV5-1 to TRBJ1-4; 7 positions match TRBD1. The CDR3 is 15 residues long. V lost 4 bases, J lost 7 bases, and 10 bases stayed unmatched. Germline CDR1 and CDR2: SGHRS and YFSETQ. Written as DNA, the CDR3 is TGCGCCAGCAGCCCCGGGACAGTCTCTTCTGAAAAACTGTTTTTT. Translation gives CASSPGTVSSEKLFF.

The rearrangement joins TRBV9 to TRBJ2-7; D possibly corresponds to TRBD1 (6 bases). The CDR3 sequence is 14 residues long. V gave up 0 bases and J gave up 2 bases, with 9 bases separating them. Germline V gives CDR1 SGDLS, CDR2 YYNGEE. The CDR3 DNA follows: TGTGCCAGCAGCGTAGACAGGGAAACCTACGAGCAGTACTTC. Translated: CASSVDRETYEQYF.

The chain has TRBV11-2 and TRBJ1-2, with 10 bases aligning to TRBD1. The CDR3 is 14 amino acids. With V trimmed by 3 bases and J by 5 bases, 3 bases remained unmatched. Germline V lookup: CDR1 SGHAT, CDR2 FQNNGV. The DNA of the CDR3 is TGTGCCAGCAGCTTTGGACAGGGGGATTATGGCTACACCTTC. Translation: CASSFGQGDYGYTF.

The chain recombines TRBV6-5 with TRBJ1-2, with D hard to call. V was clipped by 4 bases and J by 2 bases, with 2 bases between them. The CDR3 loop spans 11 amino acids. Germline V gene data show CDR1 as MNHEY and CDR2 as SVGAGI. In DNA, the CDR3 is TGTGCCAGCAGTTCCAACTATGGCTACACCTTC. Residues: CASSSNYGYTF.

The genes are TRBV2 and TRBJ1-3, with D maybe TRBD1 (5 bases). The CDR3 covers 13 residues. With 0 bases removed from V and 6 bases from J, the gap between germline ends came to 6 bases. CDR1 SNHLY and CDR2 FYNNEI come from the germline V gene. The CDR3 DNA reads as TGTGCCAGCAGTGAAGCCGGGGCAAACACCATATATTTT. Translated: CASSEAGANTIYF.

The genes are TRBV5-1 and TRBJ2-5; 8 bases map to TRBD2. This CDR3 spans 16 amino acids. CDR1 and CDR2 (germline): SGHRS, YFSETQ. After removal of 0 bases from V and 1 base from J, the junction contained 5 bases not matched to a gene. The CDR3 sequence: CASSLGGSGTQETQYF. The CDR3, as DNA: TGCGCCAGCAGCTTGGGCGGTAGCGGGACCCAAGAGACCCAGTACTTC.